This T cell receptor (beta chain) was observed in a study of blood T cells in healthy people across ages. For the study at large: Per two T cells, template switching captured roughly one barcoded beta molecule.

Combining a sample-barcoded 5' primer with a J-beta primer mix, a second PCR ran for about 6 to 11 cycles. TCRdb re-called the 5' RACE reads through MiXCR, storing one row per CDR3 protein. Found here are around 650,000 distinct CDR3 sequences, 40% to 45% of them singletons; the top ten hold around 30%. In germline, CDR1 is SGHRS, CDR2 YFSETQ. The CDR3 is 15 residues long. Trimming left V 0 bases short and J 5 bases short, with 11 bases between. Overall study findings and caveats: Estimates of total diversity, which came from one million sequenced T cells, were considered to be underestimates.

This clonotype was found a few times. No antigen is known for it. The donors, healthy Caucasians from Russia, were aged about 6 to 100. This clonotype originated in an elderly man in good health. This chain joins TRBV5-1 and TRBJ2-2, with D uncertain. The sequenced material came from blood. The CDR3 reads CASSLAAGRTGELFF. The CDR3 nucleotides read TGCGCCAGCAGCTTGGCGGCAGGAAGGACCGGGGAGCTGTTTTTT.